One T cell receptor beta chain is described in this entry. Its antigen is as yet unknown. Pooled together were second doses at about 4 or about 12 weeks. This specimen belongs to a study of T cell responses to AZD1222 COVID-19 vaccine. Study-wide results and limits: Only a handful of AZD1222 recipients tested seropositive at baseline. A reported finding is that nearly half of spike-specific TCRs target unmutated variant regions. A rise in Spike-specific TCR breadth and depth followed two AZD1222 doses.

The V gene's germline CDR1 is SEHNR and CDR2 FQNEAQ (reference sequence). The CDR3 is 14 residues long. The V gene lost 0 bases and the J gene lost 5 bases, with 9 bases spanning the gap. Generated by immunoSEQ multiplex PCR, the TCRdb table keeps only in-frame clones and is missing some. This table holds about 56,000 clones, 86% found once. The receptor comes from an adult who received the AZD1222 COVID-19 vaccine. The chain uses TRBV7-9 and TRBJ2-3; the D is unclear. Sample: peripheral blood, taken 28 days after the second AZD1222 dose. CDR3: CASSLARKIDTQYF. CDR3 sequence (DNA): TGTGCCAGCAGCTTAGCGAGGAAGATAGATACGCAGTATTTT.